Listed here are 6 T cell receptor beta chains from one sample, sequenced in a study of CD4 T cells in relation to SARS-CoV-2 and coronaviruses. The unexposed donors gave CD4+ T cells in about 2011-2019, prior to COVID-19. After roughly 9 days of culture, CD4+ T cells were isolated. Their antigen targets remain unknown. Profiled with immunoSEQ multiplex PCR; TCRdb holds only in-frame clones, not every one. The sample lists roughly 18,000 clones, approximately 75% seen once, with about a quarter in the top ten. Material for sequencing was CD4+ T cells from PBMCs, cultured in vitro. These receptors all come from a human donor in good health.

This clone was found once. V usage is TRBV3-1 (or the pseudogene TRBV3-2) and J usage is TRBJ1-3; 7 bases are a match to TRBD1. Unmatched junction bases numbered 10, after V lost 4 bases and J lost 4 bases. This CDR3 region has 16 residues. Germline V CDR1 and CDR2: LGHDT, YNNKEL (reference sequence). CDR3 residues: CASSPPTGDFGNTIYF. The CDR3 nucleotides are TGTGCCAGCAGCCCCCCCACAGGGGACTTCGGAAACACCATATATTTT.

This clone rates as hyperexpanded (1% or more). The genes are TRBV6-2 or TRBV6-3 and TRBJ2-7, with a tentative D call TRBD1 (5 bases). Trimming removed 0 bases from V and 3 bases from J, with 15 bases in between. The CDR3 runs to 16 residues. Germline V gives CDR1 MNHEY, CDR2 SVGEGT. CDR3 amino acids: CASSYSKGRTNYEQYF. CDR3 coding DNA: TGTGCCAGCAGTTACTCGAAGGGGCGGACCAACTACGAGCAGTACTTC.

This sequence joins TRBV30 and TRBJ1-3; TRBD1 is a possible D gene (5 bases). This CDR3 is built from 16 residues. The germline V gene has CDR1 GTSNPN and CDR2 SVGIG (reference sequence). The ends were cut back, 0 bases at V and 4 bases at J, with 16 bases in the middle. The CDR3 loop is CAWSVQRTPRGNTIYF. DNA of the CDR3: TGTGCCTGGAGTGTACAACGGACACCGAGGGGAAACACCATATATTTT.

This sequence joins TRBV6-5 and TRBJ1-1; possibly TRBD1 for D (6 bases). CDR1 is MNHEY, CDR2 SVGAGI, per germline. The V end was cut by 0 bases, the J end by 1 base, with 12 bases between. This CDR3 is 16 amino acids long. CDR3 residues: CASSYSGDITNTEAFF. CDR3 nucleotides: TGTGCCAGCAGTTACTCTGGGGACATTACGAACACTGAAGCTTTCTTT.

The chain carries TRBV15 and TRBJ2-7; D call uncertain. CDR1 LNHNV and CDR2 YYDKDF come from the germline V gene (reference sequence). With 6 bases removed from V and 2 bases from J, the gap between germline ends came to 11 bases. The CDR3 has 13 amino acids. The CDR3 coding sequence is TGTGCCACCAGAGCAGGAAATGCCTACGAGCAGTACTTC. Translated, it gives CATRAGNAYEQYF. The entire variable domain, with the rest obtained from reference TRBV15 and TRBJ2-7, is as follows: DAMVIQNPRYQVTQFGKPVTLSCSQTLNHNVMYWYQQKSSQAPKLLFHYYDKDFNNEADTPDNFQSRRPNTSFCFLDIRSPGLGDTAMYLCATRAGNAYEQYFGPGTRLTVT.

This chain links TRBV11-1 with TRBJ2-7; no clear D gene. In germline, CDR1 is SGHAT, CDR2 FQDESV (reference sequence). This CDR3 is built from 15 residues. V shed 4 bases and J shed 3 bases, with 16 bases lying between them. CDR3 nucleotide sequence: TGTGCCAGCAGCTCCCCCGCCGAATGGAGCTACGAGCAGTACTTC. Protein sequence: CASSSPAEWSYEQYF.